This T cell receptor (beta chain) was documented in a study of T cell responses to AZD1222 COVID-19 vaccine. As concerns this clone: Its antigen is unidentified.

Study-level points and caveats: Among AZD1222 vaccinees, only six were seropositive at baseline. Donors skewed white British and female; clonal diversity was possibly underestimated. Two doses of AZD1222 preceded a rise in Spike-specific TCR breadth and depth.

Repertoires were generated with immunoSEQ multiplex PCR, while TCRdb's copy carries only in-frame clones and drops some. The table shows approximately 150,000 clones, with roughly 89% occurring only once. Pooling covered second doses at about 4 or about 12 weeks. The material was peripheral blood, obtained 28 days after the second AZD1222 dose. The TCR comes from an adult who received the AZD1222 COVID-19 vaccine.

This CDR3 is CASSVAGQGYEQYF. The CDR3 DNA reads as TGTGCCAGCAGCGTAGCGGGACAGGGGTACGAGCAGTACTTC. V and J are TRBV9 and TRBJ2-7, with 10 positions matching TRBD1. The CDR3 covers 14 residues. Germline loops: CDR1 SGDLS, CDR2 YYNGEE. J was trimmed by 4 bases and V by 0 bases; bases with no gene match: 1.